Sequencing of this T cell receptor beta chain was carried out in a study of neurological immune-mediated disorders. This clonotype showed up many times. Its antigen is currently unknown. General observations from the study: Repertoires from 18 of 34 multiple sclerosis patients grouped phylogenetically into a related-CDR3 cluster, suggesting a possible signature. Healthy controls had more TCR clonal expansion than multiple sclerosis, which showed the least, whereas HTLV-1-associated myelopathy showed the most.

The CDR3 covers 12 residues. Germline V lookup: CDR1 SQVTM, CDR2 ANQGSEA. V lost 3 bases and J 6 bases, leaving 11 bases between the germline ends. cDNA synthesis was performed by 5'RACE with 10-nucleotide random UMIs. TCRdb used MiXCR to reprocess the 5' RACE reads, holding one entry per CDR3 protein. This table holds tens of thousands of distinct CDR3 sequences, less than 5.5% found once. The specimen was PBMCs. The rearrangement joins TRBV29-1 to TRBJ1-1; D remains ambiguous. This TCR was sampled from a man aged 25-45 years with multiple sclerosis. The CDR3 sequence is CSVDKERPEAFF. As DNA, the CDR3 is TGCAGCGTTGACAAGGAGAGACCTGAAGCTTTCTTT. Full variable domain (missing parts from reference TRBV29-1 and TRBJ1-1): SAVISQKPSRDICQRGTSLTIQCQVDSQVTMMFWYRQQPGQSLTLIATANQGSEATYESGFVIDKFPISRPNLTFSTLTVSNMSPEDSSIYLCSVDKERPEAFFGQGTRLTVV.